The 16 T cell receptor beta chains presented below share a single source sample, sequenced in a study of control samples from healthy donors and cancer patients. Profiling relied on immunoSEQ multiplex PCR, and the TCRdb table lists in-frame clones only, not all of them. The sample records approximately 110,000 clones, about 83% being singletons. Sample: blood. These receptor sequences come from a woman aged 50 to 65 in good health.

V and J are TRBV11-3 and TRBJ2-3; D is undetermined. Germline-derived CDR1 and CDR2 are SGHNT and YENEEA. V lost 3 bases to trimming and J lost 0 bases, with 7 bases between them. The CDR3 spans 14 residues. CDR3 region: CASSFFGSTDTQYF. CDR3 coding DNA: TGTGCCAGCAGCTTTTTCGGGAGCACAGATACGCAGTATTTT.

J is TRBJ2-4 and V is TRBV4-3, with D maybe TRBD1 (6 bases). This CDR3 is 17 amino acids long. CDR1 is LGHNA and CDR2 is YSLEER in the germline V gene. Trimming removed 0 bases from V and 2 bases from J, with 14 bases in between. CDR3: CASSQDIQGITKNIQYF. The CDR3 DNA sequence: TGCGCCAGCAGCCAAGACATACAGGGCATAACCAAAAACATTCAGTACTTC.

This rearrangement joins TRBV29-1 to TRBJ1-2, with D possibly being TRBD1 (6 bases). V was clipped by 4 bases and J by 2 bases, with 14 bases between them. Germline lookup yields CDR1 SQVTM and CDR2 ANQGSEA. The CDR3 consists of 14 residues. The chain's CDR3 is CSVGTPGENYGYTF. CDR3 nucleotide sequence: TGCAGCGTTGGGACACCAGGGGAGAACTATGGCTACACCTTC. The entire variable domain, with the rest obtained from reference TRBV29-1 and TRBJ1-2, is as follows: SAVISQKPSRDICQRGTSLTIQCQVDSQVTMMFWYRQQPGQSLTLIATANQGSEATYESGFVIDKFPISRPNLTFSTLTVSNMSPEDSSIYLCSVGTPGENYGYTFGSGTRLTVV.

The V call is TRBV9, the J call TRBJ2-5; tentative D call: TRBD2 (6 bases). V was shortened by 2 bases and J by 3 bases, with 17 bases between the two germline ends. CDR3 length: 16 amino acids. Germline CDR1 is SGDLS and CDR2 is YYNGEE. The CDR3 DNA reads TGTGCCAGCAGCGTCTGGAGCGGAGGAGGGGAAGAGACCCAGTACTTC. Residues: CASSVWSGGGEETQYF.

A note on this clone: In the same sample, other DNA sequences code for this CDR3. This chain uses TRBV27 with TRBJ1-1, with D hard to call. CDR3 length: 15 residues. Germline V gives CDR1 MNHEY, CDR2 SMNVEV (reference sequence). Trimming removed 1 base from V and 1 base from J, with 10 bases in between. The CDR3 is CASSLYSGRNTEAFF. The CDR3 DNA sequence: TGTGCCAGCAGTTTATATTCGGGTAGGAACACTGAAGCTTTCTTT.

The genes are TRBV4-3 and TRBJ2-7, with D maybe TRBD1 (6 bases). The V end lost 0 bases, the J end lost 4 bases, and 13 bases lay between the germline ends. The CDR3 contains 15 residues. Germline CDR1 and CDR2: LGHNA and YSLEER. The CDR3 spells CASSQERWTDYEQYF. In DNA form, the CDR3 reads TGCGCCAGCAGCCAAGAGAGGTGGACAGATTACGAGCAGTACTTC.

J is TRBJ1-2 and V is TRBV5-4, with a weak D call TRBD1 (6 bases). This CDR3 is 15 amino acids long. Trimming cost V 1 base and J 3 bases, with 13 bases left between them. Germline loops: CDR1 SGHNT, CDR2 YYREEE (reference sequence). The CDR3 nucleotides are TGTGCCAGCAGCTTGACCCAGGGGTTTGACTATGGCTACACCTTC. Amino acids: CASSLTQGFDYGYTF.

Concerning this clone: The sample contains more than one DNA sequence encoding this CDR3. The V call is TRBV12-3 or TRBV12-4, the J call TRBJ1-5, with D uncertain. Trimming removed 1 base at V and 5 bases at J, with 6 bases between. This CDR3 is built from 13 residues. CDR3 loop: CASSLGRDQPQHF. The CDR3, as DNA: TGTGCCAGCAGTTTAGGCAGAGATCAGCCCCAGCATTTT.

The CDR3 DNA reads TGCGCCAGCAGTCAAAACCTTCCGGGACAGAAAAATGAAAAACTGTTTTTT. Translated: CASSQNLPGQKNEKLFF. This sequence joins TRBV23-1 and TRBJ1-4, with 7 bases aligning to TRBD1. TRBV23-1 is an ORF for which the function is uncertain. V lost 2 bases to trimming and J lost 5 bases; unmatched junction nucleotides: 11. This CDR3 has 17 amino acids.

The V call is TRBV19, the J call TRBJ1-4, with unresolved D. The CDR3 totals 14 residues. Germline assignment: CDR1 LNHDA and CDR2 SQIVND (reference sequence). V was trimmed by 6 bases and J by 4 bases, leaving 12 bases between them. CDR3 DNA: TGTGCCAGTAGCCCGGACGGAGATAATGAAAAACTGTTTTTT. Protein: CASSPDGDNEKLFF.

The chain carries TRBV5-8 and TRBJ2-3; 14 nucleotides align to TRBD2. Germline V gene lookup returns CDR1 SGHTS and CDR2 YDEGEE. The J segment lost 3 bases and the V segment lost 7 bases, leaving 19 bases of the junction unmatched. The CDR3 runs 20 residues. The CDR3 DNA sequence: TGTGCCAGCCCGGCGCCGGGACTAGCGGGAGTCCCGAGGAAAACAGATACGCAGTATTTT. Translating it yields CASPAPGLAGVPRKTDTQYF.

The gene calls are TRBV7-9 and TRBJ1-2; D is ambiguous. This CDR3 spans 14 amino acids. Germline V gene sequence: CDR1 SEHNR, CDR2 FQNEAQ (reference sequence). Trimming took 0 bases from V and 4 from J, leaving 9 bases between them. CDR3 in amino acids: CASSLATQVYGYTF. The CDR3 DNA is TGTGCCAGCAGCTTAGCGACGCAGGTCTATGGCTACACCTTC. Complete variable domain (other parts from reference TRBV7-9 and TRBJ1-2): DTGVSQNPRHKITKRGQNVTFRCDPISEHNRLYWYRQTLGQGPEFLTYFQNEAQLEKSRLLSDRFSAERPKGSFSTLEIQRTEQGDSAMYLCASSLATQVYGYTFGSGTRLTVV.

The chain combines TRBV9 with TRBJ1-4, with D unclear. The CDR3 runs to 15 residues. Germline lookup yields CDR1 SGDLS and CDR2 YYNGEE. V was clipped by 2 bases and J by 1 base, with 9 bases between them. CDR3 protein: CASSVGRVTNEKLFF. The CDR3 DNA sequence: TGTGCCAGCAGCGTCGGACGGGTAACTAATGAAAAACTGTTTTTT.

The genes are TRBV12-3 or TRBV12-4 and TRBJ2-5; 7 nucleotides align to TRBD2. The CDR3 is made up of 13 amino acids. The J segment lost 4 bases and the V segment lost 6 bases, leaving 5 bases of the junction unmatched. CDR3 loop: CASRKRGGETQYF. The CDR3 coding sequence is TGTGCCAGCAGAAAGCGGGGTGGAGAGACCCAGTACTTC.

This clone occurred once. Written as DNA, the CDR3 is TGTGCCAGCAGCCAAGATTTGCGGGACCGTTGGGGGGATGAGCAGTTCTTC. As protein: CASSQDLRDRWGDEQFF. The J gene is TRBJ2-1, the V gene TRBV4-2, with D maybe TRBD2 (6 bases). Germline loops: CDR1 LGHNA, CDR2 YNFKEQ. The CDR3 totals 17 residues. Trimming removed 0 bases at V and 8 bases at J, with 20 bases between.

The V call is TRBV5-5, the J call TRBJ2-2, with D possibly being TRBD2 (6 bases). The CDR3 totals 14 residues. Looked up from germline, CDR1 is SGHKS and CDR2 is YYEKEE (reference sequence). Trimming shortened V by 4 bases and J by 1 base, and 8 bases separated the two germline ends. CDR3 in amino acids: CASSGAGNTGELFF. The DNA of the CDR3 is TGTGCCAGCAGCGGAGCGGGGAACACCGGGGAGCTGTTTTTT.